A single sample gave rise to the 30 T cell receptor beta chains below, sequenced in a study of cytomegalovirus exposure and HLA in healthy donors. Here immunoSEQ multiplex PCR was the method, and the copy in TCRdb shows in-frame clones only, minus some. The sample records some 170,000 clones, roughly 83% being singletons. The sequencing input was PBMCs. The receptors here all came from a man aged 25 to 45 in good health and CMV-seropositive.

This chain connects TRBV6-5 to TRBJ2-1; maybe TRBD2 (5 bases). The germline V gene has CDR1 MNHEY and CDR2 SVGAGI. The length of the CDR3 is 12 residues. Trimming took 6 bases from V and 10 from J, leaving 13 bases between them. This CDR3 is CASRSLRREQFF. The CDR3 coding sequence is TGTGCCAGCAGATCCTTACGGAGGGAGCAGTTCTTC.

The chain recombines TRBV5-6 with TRBJ2-3; 8 bases match TRBD1. This CDR3 contains 12 residues. The V and J ends lost 4 bases and 7 bases, in that order; junction bases with no gene match: 2. Germline V gene sequence: CDR1 SGHDT, CDR2 YYEEEE. CDR3 bases: TGTGCCAGCAGCCGGGACAGGTATACGCAGTATTTT. This translates into CASSRDRYTQYF. Complete variable domain (other parts from reference TRBV5-6 and TRBJ2-3): DAGVTQSPTHLIKTRGQQVTLRCSPKSGHDTVSWYQQALGQGPQFIFQYYEEEERQRGNFPDRFSGHQFPNYSSELNVNALLLGDSALYLCASSRDRYTQYFGPGTRLTVL.

The chain links TRBV5-4 to TRBJ2-3; a possible D gene is TRBD2 (6 bases). Germline V gene sequence: CDR1 SGHNT, CDR2 YYREEE (reference sequence). CDR3 size: 16 residues. Trimming stripped 0 bases from V and 3 bases from J, with 14 bases between. The CDR3 nucleotides read TGTGCCAGCAGCTTGGATCCGGCTAGCGAGACAGATACGCAGTATTTT. This gives the protein CASSLDPASETDTQYF.

This clone was seen a single time. V usage is TRBV5-1 and J usage is TRBJ2-3, with 7 nucleotides matching TRBD2. With V trimmed by 7 bases and J by 2 bases, 10 bases remained unmatched. Germline-derived CDR1 and CDR2 are SGHRS and YFSETQ. The CDR3 consists of 15 residues. The CDR3 DNA reads TGCGCCAGCTCCCAAGGAGCGGGGCCCACAGATACGCAGTATTTT. Protein: CASSQGAGPTDTQYF.

The chain is built from TRBV5-5 and TRBJ1-2; TRBD1 matches at 12 bases. Germline V gene lookup returns CDR1 SGHKS and CDR2 YYEKEE (reference sequence). The CDR3 runs to 16 residues. J gave up 7 bases and V 4 bases, and 11 bases lay outside the gene matches. The CDR3 is CASSELPGQGAIGYTF. The CDR3 region has the DNA TGTGCCAGCAGCGAATTACCGGGACAGGGGGCAATTGGCTACACCTTC. Supplemented by reference TRBV5-5 and TRBJ1-2, the full variable domain reads DAGVTQSPTHLIKTRGQQVTLRCSPISGHKSVSWYQQVLGQGPQFIFQYYEKEERGRGNFPDRFSARQFPNYSSELNVNALLLGDSALYLCASSELPGQGAIGYTFGSGTRLTVV.

With regard to this clone: Compared with germline, one end of the junction differs, possibly owing to a read error. The rearrangement joins TRBV7-7 to TRBJ2-7; perhaps TRBD1 as D (5 bases). The CDR3 is made up of 13 amino acids. Germline lookup yields CDR1 SSHAT and CDR2 FNYEAQ (reference sequence). This CDR3 reads CASSLGRAYEQYF. The CDR3 nucleotides are TGTGCTAGCAGCTTAGGCAGGGCCTACGAGCAGTACTTC.

The chain couples TRBV11-2 to TRBJ2-7; 7 nucleotides match TRBD2. The length of the CDR3 is 16 residues. V lost 3 bases to trimming and J lost 0 bases; unmatched junction nucleotides: 8. CDR1 SGHAT and CDR2 FQNNGV come from the germline V gene. The DNA of the CDR3 is TGTGCCAGCAGCTTTCTCGCGGGAGCGTCCTCCTACGAGCAGTACTTC. This codes for CASSFLAGASSYEQYF.

The DNA for the CDR3 is TGTGCCAGCACCGTGGGGCCCCAATACGAGCAGTACTTC. It specifies CASTVGPQYEQYF. The rearrangement uses TRBV11-2 and TRBJ2-7; possible D gene TRBD1, 5 bases. CDR1 and CDR2 from the germline V gene are SGHAT and FQNNGV. The CDR3 runs to 13 residues. V was cut by 7 bases and J by 4 bases, with 14 bases left in between.

The chain employs TRBV2 and TRBJ2-7; 7 bases align to TRBD1. Per germline, CDR1 SNHLY and CDR2 FYNNEI. The CDR3 contains 14 residues. The V gene end was trimmed by 7 bases and the J gene end by 2 bases; junction bases not matched to a gene: 8. CDR3 sequence: CASNRQGLPYEQYF. CDR3 nucleotides: TGTGCCAGCAACCGACAGGGTCTCCCCTACGAGCAGTACTTC.

The J gene is TRBJ1-5, the V gene TRBV19, with TRBD1 identical over 8 bases. This CDR3 has 14 amino acids. In germline, CDR1 is LNHDA, CDR2 SQIVND (reference sequence). Trimming cost V 3 bases and J 7 bases; bases outside gene matches: 5. CDR3 protein: CASSIAGGRQPQHF. The CDR3 bases are TGTGCCAGTAGTATCGCAGGGGGCAGGCAGCCCCAGCATTTT.

CDR3 in DNA: TGTGCCAGCAGTTTAAGCACGGGAGGCCACAGCACAGATACGCAGTATTTT. It is translated as CASSLSTGGHSTDTQYF. V usage is TRBV27 and J usage is TRBJ2-3, with 7 bases matching TRBD2. CDR1 is MNHEY and CDR2 is SMNVEV in the germline V gene (reference sequence). V was pared by 2 bases and J by 0 bases, with 8 bases of the junction left unmatched. This CDR3 spans 17 amino acids.

The V call is TRBV28, the J call TRBJ1-4; TRBD1 agrees at 11 bases. Trimming removed 5 bases from V and 8 bases from J; junction bases left unmatched: 10. CDR1 is MDHEN, CDR2 SYDVKM, per germline. The CDR3 loop spans 16 amino acids. This CDR3 is CASSTSRDRGREKLFF. The CDR3 coding sequence is TGTGCCAGCAGTACAAGCCGGGACAGGGGGAGGGAAAAACTGTTTTTT.

The V gene is TRBV7-3, the J gene TRBJ1-2; D is ambiguous. This CDR3 spans 13 amino acids. Trimming cost V 0 bases and J 6 bases, with 8 bases left between them. Germline CDR1 and CDR2: SGHTA and FQGTGA. The CDR3 coding sequence is TGTGCCAGCAGCTTAACGGGAGACGATGGCTACACCTTC. As protein: CASSLTGDDGYTF.

This chain connects TRBV9 to TRBJ2-1; D uncertain. CDR1 and CDR2 from the germline V gene are SGDLS and YYNGEE. V was shortened by 3 bases and J by 7 bases, with 8 bases between the two germline ends. CDR3 size: 12 residues. The DNA for the CDR3 is TGTGCCAGCAGCGAGCGTTCTAATGAGCAGTTCTTC. Residues: CASSERSNEQFF.

The chain employs TRBV18 and TRBJ2-3; D is possibly TRBD2 (5 bases). The V end lost 5 bases, the J end lost 2 bases, and 8 bases lay between the germline ends. This CDR3 spans 13 amino acids. The germline V gene encodes CDR1 KGHSH and CDR2 LQKENI. The CDR3 bases are TGTGCCAGCTCAGAGGGCTCCACAGATACGCAGTATTTT. Translation gives CASSEGSTDTQYF. Supplemented by reference TRBV18 and TRBJ2-3, the full variable domain reads NAGVMQNPRHLVRRRGQEARLRCSPMKGHSHVYWYRQLPEEGLKFMVYLQKENIIDESGMPKERFSAEFPKEGPSILRIQQVVRGDSAAYFCASSEGSTDTQYFGPGTRLTVL.

The chain recombines TRBV29-1 with TRBJ2-3; a possible D gene is TRBD2 (6 bases). The ends were cut back, 1 base at V and 4 bases at J, with 15 bases in the middle. Germline V gives CDR1 SQVTM, CDR2 ANQGSEA. The CDR3 contains 15 residues. The CDR3: CSVEARGSGADTQYF. In nucleotides, the CDR3 is TGCAGCGTTGAAGCACGGGGGTCGGGGGCAGATACGCAGTATTTT.

This clone was found a few times. The chain carries TRBV5-6 and TRBJ2-2, with 7 bases fitting TRBD2. The CDR3 is 15 residues long. Germline CDR1 reads SGHDT; CDR2 reads YYEEEE. The V segment lost 1 base and the J segment 3 bases; nucleotides outside the gene matches: 3. The CDR3 here is CASSLSGTYTGELFF. The CDR3 DNA is TGTGCCAGCAGCTTGAGCGGGACTTACACCGGGGAGCTGTTTTTT.

J is TRBJ1-2 and V is TRBV30; D gene uncertain. CDR3 length equals 12 residues. CDR1 and CDR2 from the germline V gene are GTSNPN and SVGIG (reference sequence). V shed 4 bases and J shed 6 bases, with 12 bases lying between them. The CDR3 nucleotides are TGTGCCTGGAACCCATCGGCGGATGGCTACACCTTC. Amino acids: CAWNPSADGYTF.

The V gene is TRBV5-1, the J gene TRBJ1-3; 7 bases fit TRBD1. V lost 0 bases and J lost 3; bases outside the gene matches: 6. The CDR3 is made up of 16 amino acids. In germline, CDR1 is SGHRS, CDR2 YFSETQ. CDR3 loop: CASSLDPGGFGNTIYF. The CDR3 DNA follows: TGCGCCAGCAGCTTGGATCCAGGGGGATTTGGAAACACCATATATTTT.

V is TRBV27 and J is TRBJ2-1; TRBD2 aligns across 8 bases. V lost 2 bases to trimming and J lost 6 bases; unmatched junction nucleotides: 6. CDR1 MNHEY and CDR2 SMNVEV come from the germline V gene (reference sequence). The CDR3 covers 15 residues. The CDR3 bases are TGTGCCAGCAGTTTAGGGCTAGCGGGTATCAATGAGCAGTTCTTC. It translates to CASSLGLAGINEQFF.

The DNA for the CDR3 is TGTGCCAGCAGTTTAAGGACAGGGGGCGATTATGGAAACACCATATATTTT. The encoded protein is CASSLRTGGDYGNTIYF. This chain uses TRBV27 with TRBJ1-3; 11 bases align to TRBD1. Germline CDR1 reads MNHEY; CDR2 reads SMNVEV (reference sequence). Losses at the gene ends were 2 bases for V and 3 bases for J; bases not matched to a gene: 6. The CDR3 is 17 residues long.

CDR3 bases: TGCGCCAGCAGCCTCCAGGGCACTGAAGCTTTCTTT. It is translated as CASSLQGTEAFF. The chain carries TRBV5-1 and TRBJ1-1; a weak D match, TRBD1 (5 bases). This CDR3 spans 12 amino acids. CDR1 and CDR2 (germline): SGHRS, YFSETQ. The V end was cut by 4 bases, the J end by 4 bases, with 8 bases between.

The chain couples TRBV28 to TRBJ1-3; D gene unclear. CDR1 and CDR2 (germline): MDHEN, SYDVKM. The V and J ends lost 8 bases and 1 base respectively, with 9 bases between them. This CDR3 is built from 13 residues. The CDR3 DNA follows: TGTGCCAGCCGGTACTCTTCTGGAAACACCATATATTTT. It is translated as CASRYSSGNTIYF.

This rearrangement joins TRBV28 to TRBJ1-1; D gene uncertain. CDR3 length: 13 residues. Trimming took 4 bases from V and 2 from J, leaving 8 bases between them. Germline CDR1 is MDHEN and CDR2 is SYDVKM. CDR3 bases: TGTGCCAGCAGTTCCCGGGTTAACACTGAAGCTTTCTTT. This gives the protein CASSSRVNTEAFF.

V is TRBV5-1 and J is TRBJ1-2; TRBD1 aligns across 7 bases. Germline CDR1 is SGHRS and CDR2 is YFSETQ. This CDR3 region has 13 residues. With V trimmed by 3 bases and J by 5 bases, 4 bases remained unmatched. The CDR3 region is CASSYDREYGYTF. DNA for the CDR3: TGCGCCAGCAGCTATGACAGGGAGTATGGCTACACCTTC.

This clone was recorded once. The chain is built from TRBV5-1 and TRBJ2-2, with 8 bases aligning to TRBD2. The V segment lost 4 bases and the J segment 4 bases; nucleotides outside the gene matches: 9. The CDR3 runs to 16 residues. Germline V gives CDR1 SGHRS, CDR2 YFSETQ. The CDR3 DNA follows: TGCGCCAGCAGCCGTCTTACTAGCGGCGCCACCGGGGAGCTGTTTTTT. Its translation is CASSRLTSGATGELFF.

This clone was seen once. V usage is TRBV7-3 and J usage is TRBJ2-7, with D possibly matching TRBD2 (5 bases). The germline V and J ends were trimmed by 1 base and 9 bases, with 19 bases remaining between them. This CDR3 is 15 amino acids long. Germline lookup yields CDR1 SGHTA and CDR2 FQGTGA. The CDR3 nucleotides read TGTGCCAGCAGCTTAAAGCCCGCCTCCGCTGGAGGGCAGTACTTC. Protein sequence: CASSLKPASAGGQYF.

The rearrangement links TRBV28 to TRBJ1-1; 9 bases map to TRBD1. The CDR3 totals 13 residues. Germline trimming cut 6 bases from V and 7 bases from J; bases unmatched to any gene: 6. Germline V gene lookup returns CDR1 MDHEN and CDR2 SYDVKM. Here the CDR3 DNA reads TGTGCCAGCAGCTGGGGACAGGGATTTGAAGCTTTCTTT. The encoded protein is CASSWGQGFEAFF.

The chain has TRBV30 and TRBJ2-5; no reliable D call. CDR1 is GTSNPN and CDR2 is SVGIG in the germline V gene (reference sequence). V gave up 4 bases and J gave up 2 bases, with 11 bases separating them. The CDR3 runs 13 residues. In nucleotides, the CDR3 is TGTGCCTGGACCCCCCGAGCTCAAGAGACCCAGTACTTC. The encoded protein is CAWTPRAQETQYF.

A note on this clone: A much more abundant neighbour one base away suggests this may be a read error. The limits of the CDR3 on the DNA are not certain, so only TCRdb's listed CDR3 is given. This sequence joins TRBV6-5 and TRBJ2-7; TRBD1 was called by the table and not checked on the DNA. CDR1 and CDR2 (germline): MNHEY, SVGAGI. The CDR3 length equals 15 residues, ends included. The CDR3: CASSDWGTGTYEQCF.